This T cell receptor beta chain comes out of a study of identical twins. Study outcomes and limitations: Within beta out-of-frame sequences, the excess sharing observed between twins was weaker.

CDR1 MNHEY and CDR2 SMNVEV come from the germline V gene (reference sequence). The CDR3 contains 16 residues. V gave up 8 bases and J gave up 2 bases, with 19 bases separating them. Template switching (which added a universal primer site) was used, and cDNA carried unique molecular identifiers. One entry per CDR3 protein, called by TCRdb with MiXCR from the 5' RACE reads. This table has around 530,000 distinct CDR3 sequences, roughly 15% appearing once. In the case of this clonotype: Its antigen is not known.

This sample also belongs to another study, concerning yellow fever vaccine responses in identical twins.

V is TRBV27 and J is TRBJ2-1; perhaps TRBD2 as D (5 bases). The TCR was taken from a woman aged 18-29 years in good health. Sequenced input: CD4+ T cells sorted from blood. The CDR3: CASSASRTGAYNEQFF. The CDR3 region has the DNA TGTGCCAGCTCCGCTAGCCGAACTGGGGCCTACAATGAGCAGTTCTTC.